This T cell receptor beta chain stems from a study of cytomegalovirus exposure and HLA in healthy donors. General study findings and limits: In a later analysis, first-cohort TCR clusters were found to tend to co-occur in the approximately 120 validation repertoires.

This clone has a handful of counts. Its antigen remains unknown. The donors were part of the roughly 130-subject validation cohort, which stood apart from the approximately 700-subject first cohort. Profiled with immunoSEQ multiplex PCR; TCRdb holds only in-frame clones, not every one. The sample consists of 200,000 to 300,000 clones, approximately 90% of them appearing once. V lost 4 bases to trimming and J lost 4 bases, with 13 bases between them. Germline CDR1 and CDR2: KGHSH and LQKENI. CDR3 size: 14 residues. The chain uses TRBV18 and TRBJ2-5, with D tentatively TRBD1 (6 bases). The sequencing input was PBMCs. This TCR was recovered from a young man in good health and CMV-seronegative. The CDR3 nucleotides read TGTGCCAGCTCACTCTCGACAGGATCAGAGACCCAGTACTTC. Translation: CASSLSTGSETQYF.